This T cell receptor (beta chain) was recorded in a study of blood T cell repertoires in COVID-19. The wider study: The study drew acute and convalescent COVID-19 samples from the United States, Italy and Spain. Sources were T cells, B-cell-depleted T cells, or PBMCs; the material itself was cDNA or gDNA.

V lost 6 bases to trimming and J lost 4 bases; unmatched junction nucleotides: 5. This CDR3 has 13 amino acids. CDR1 is SGHKS and CDR2 is YYEKEE in the germline V gene (reference sequence). In the source study's methods: Estimated nucleated cell counts came from reference gene primer amplification. Data came from immunoSEQ multiplex PCR; TCRdb stores just in-frame clones and leaves some out. V and J calls and clone size come straight from that table; D and trimming were deduced from the DNA. The repertoire holds more than 250,000 clones, with around 90% as singletons. Sequences were obtained from peripheral blood. This chain links TRBV5-5 with TRBJ2-5; TRBD1 agrees at 8 bases. This TCR derives from a man aged 45-65 years with active or convalescent COVID-19. The CDR3 DNA reads TGTGCCAGCACGCCGGACAGGGTAGAGACCCAGTACTTC. It is translated as CASTPDRVETQYF.